This T cell receptor (beta chain) emerged from a study of T cell changes during pregnancy in multiple sclerosis. Only in-frame clones appear in the TCRdb table, and some are missing; sequencing was by immunoSEQ multiplex PCR. The sample carries some 30,000 clones, 90% recorded once. Trimming removed 0 bases from V and 7 bases from J; junction bases left unmatched: 6. The CDR3 has 15 amino acids. Germline CDR1 and CDR2: MRHNA and SNTAGT. J is TRBJ2-1 and V is TRBV6-4; 7 bases agree with TRBD2. This sequence was found in a female donor with multiple sclerosis, enrolled in a pregnancy study. The sequencing here drew on CD8+ T cells from peripheral blood mononuclear cells, taken in the second trimester of pregnancy. The CDR3: CASSDSSGGGNEQFF. The CDR3 DNA is TGTGCCAGCAGTGACTCATCGGGAGGTGGTAATGAGCAGTTCTTC.